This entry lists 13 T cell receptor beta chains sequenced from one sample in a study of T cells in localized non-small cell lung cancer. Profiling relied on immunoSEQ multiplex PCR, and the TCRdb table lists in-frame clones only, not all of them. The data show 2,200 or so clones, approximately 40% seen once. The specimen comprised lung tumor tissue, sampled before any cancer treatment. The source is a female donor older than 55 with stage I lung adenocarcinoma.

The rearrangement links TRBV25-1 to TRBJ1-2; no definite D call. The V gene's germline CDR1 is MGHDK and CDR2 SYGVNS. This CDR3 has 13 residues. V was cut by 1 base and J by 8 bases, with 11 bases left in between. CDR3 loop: CASSESAQWGYTF. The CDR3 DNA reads TGTGCCAGCAGTGAATCGGCTCAGTGGGGCTACACCTTC.

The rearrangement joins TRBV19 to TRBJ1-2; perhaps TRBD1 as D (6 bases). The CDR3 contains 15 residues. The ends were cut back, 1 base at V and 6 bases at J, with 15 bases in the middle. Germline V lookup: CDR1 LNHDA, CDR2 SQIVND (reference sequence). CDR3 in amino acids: CASSIGLISGDGYTF. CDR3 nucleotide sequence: TGTGCCAGTAGTATAGGCCTCATATCAGGGGATGGCTACACCTTC. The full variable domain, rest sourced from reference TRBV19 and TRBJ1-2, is DGGITQSPKYLFRKEGQNVTLSCEQNLNHDAMYWYRQDPGQGLRLIYYSQIVNDFQKGDIAEGYSVSREKKESFPLTVTSAQKNPTAFYLCASSIGLISGDGYTFGSGTRLTVV.

DNA for the CDR3: TGTGCCAGCAGTTACTCGGGACAGGGGGCTTACTATGGCTACACCTTC. It encodes CASSYSGQGAYYGYTF. The gene calls are TRBV6-8 and TRBJ1-2; 12 bases agree with TRBD1. Losses at the gene ends were 0 bases for V and 3 bases for J; bases not matched to a gene: 2. Germline loops: CDR1 MNHGY, CDR2 SAAAGT. CDR3 length: 16 amino acids.

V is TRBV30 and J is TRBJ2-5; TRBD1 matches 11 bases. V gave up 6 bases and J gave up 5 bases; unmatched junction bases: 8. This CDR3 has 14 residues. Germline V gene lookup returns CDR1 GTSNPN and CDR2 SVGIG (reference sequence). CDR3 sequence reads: CACLGQGAGETQYF. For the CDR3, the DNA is TGTGCCTGTCTAGGACAGGGGGCGGGGGAGACCCAGTACTTC.

CDR3 nucleotide sequence: TGTGCCAGCAGTTACCGGCAGGGGGGTGGCTACACCTTC. This encodes CASSYRQGGGYTF. The chain employs TRBV6-8 and TRBJ1-2; TRBD1 aligns across 7 bases. The V and J ends lost 2 bases and 7 bases, in that order; junction bases with no gene match: 4. The CDR3 extends over 13 amino acids. CDR1 and CDR2 (germline): MNHGY, SAAAGT.

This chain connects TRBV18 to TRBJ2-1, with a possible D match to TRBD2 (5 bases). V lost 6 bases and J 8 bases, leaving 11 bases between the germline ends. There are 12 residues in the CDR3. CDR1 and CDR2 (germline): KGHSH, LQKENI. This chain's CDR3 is CASSLANDEQFF. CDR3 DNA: TGTGCCAGCTCCCTAGCTAACGATGAGCAGTTCTTC.

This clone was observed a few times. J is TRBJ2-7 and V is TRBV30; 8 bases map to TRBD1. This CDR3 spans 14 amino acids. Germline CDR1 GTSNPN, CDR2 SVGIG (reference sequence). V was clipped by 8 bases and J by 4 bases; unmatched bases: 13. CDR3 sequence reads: CARVSGTGAYEQYF. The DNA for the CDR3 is TGTGCCCGTGTCTCCGGGACAGGAGCGTACGAGCAGTACTTC.

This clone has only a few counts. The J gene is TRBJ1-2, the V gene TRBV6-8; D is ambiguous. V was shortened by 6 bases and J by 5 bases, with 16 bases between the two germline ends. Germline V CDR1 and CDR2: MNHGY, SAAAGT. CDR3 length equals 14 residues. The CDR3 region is CASRPSEWEYGYTF. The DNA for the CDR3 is TGTGCCAGCAGACCGTCGGAGTGGGAGTATGGCTACACCTTC.

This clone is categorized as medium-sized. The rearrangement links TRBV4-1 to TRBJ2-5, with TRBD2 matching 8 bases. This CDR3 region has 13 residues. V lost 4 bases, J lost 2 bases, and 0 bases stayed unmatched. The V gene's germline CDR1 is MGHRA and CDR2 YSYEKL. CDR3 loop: CASSPGGQETQYF. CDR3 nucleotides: TGCGCCAGCAGCCCGGGAGGGCAAGAGACCCAGTACTTC.

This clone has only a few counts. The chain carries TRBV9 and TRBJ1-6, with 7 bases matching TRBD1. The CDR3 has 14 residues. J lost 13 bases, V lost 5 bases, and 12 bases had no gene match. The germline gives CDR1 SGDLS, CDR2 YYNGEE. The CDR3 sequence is CASREATGSRPLHF. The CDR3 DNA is TGTGCCAGCAGAGAGGCGACAGGGAGCAGGCCCCTCCACTTT.

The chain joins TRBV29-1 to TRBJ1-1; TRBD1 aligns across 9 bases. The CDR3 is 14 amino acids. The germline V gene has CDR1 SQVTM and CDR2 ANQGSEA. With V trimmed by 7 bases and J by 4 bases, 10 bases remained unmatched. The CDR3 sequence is CSGTQGAISTEAFF. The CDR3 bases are TGCAGCGGCACACAGGGGGCGATCTCCACTGAAGCTTTCTTT. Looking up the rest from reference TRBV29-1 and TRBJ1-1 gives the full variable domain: SAVISQKPSRDICQRGTSLTIQCQVDSQVTMMFWYRQQPGQSLTLIATANQGSEATYESGFVIDKFPISRPNLTFSTLTVSNMSPEDSSIYLCSGTQGAISTEAFFGQGTRLTVV.

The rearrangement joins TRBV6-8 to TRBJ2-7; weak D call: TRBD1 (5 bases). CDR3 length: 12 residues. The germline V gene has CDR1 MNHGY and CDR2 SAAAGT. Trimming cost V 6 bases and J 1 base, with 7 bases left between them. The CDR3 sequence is CASSRASYEQYF. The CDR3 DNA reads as TGTGCCAGCAGCAGGGCATCCTACGAGCAGTACTTC.

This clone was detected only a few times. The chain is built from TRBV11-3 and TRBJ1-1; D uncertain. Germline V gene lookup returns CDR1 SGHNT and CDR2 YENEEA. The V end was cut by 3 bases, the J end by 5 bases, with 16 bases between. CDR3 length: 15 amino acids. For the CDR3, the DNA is TGTGCCAGCAGCTTCCAACTTGGGGTTTGGACTGAAGCTTTCTTT. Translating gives CASSFQLGVWTEAFF.